Listed below are T cell receptor beta chains from one sample, sequenced in a study of cytomegalovirus exposure and HLA in healthy donors. Only in-frame clones appear in the TCRdb table, and some are missing; sequencing was by immunoSEQ multiplex PCR. This repertoire shows 85,000 to 90,000 clones, roughly 80% found once; its top ten account for approximately 2.6%. The sequencing input was PBMCs. Receptors originate from a man younger than 40 in good health and CMV-seronegative. CDR3s include the opening cysteine and the closing phenylalanine or tryptophan. Each record gives: V gene, clone size, D gene, J gene, CDR3 DNA, CDR3 protein. A D gene is named only where the DNA matches it firmly. Clone size is shown for a subset of rows, as once, few, many or a class of expanded clone.

>TRBV30|.|.|TRBJ1-2
TGTGCCTGGAGTTTACAGGGTCACTATGGCTACACCTTC
CAWSLQGHYGYTF
>TRBV10-3|few|TRBD1|TRBJ1-5
TGTGCCATCAGTGAGTCGAAGGGACAGGGAGTCTCTCAGCCCCAGCATTTT
CAISESKGQGVSQPQHF
>TRBV6-5|.|.|TRBJ1-2
TGTGCCAGCAGTTACCTGGGAGATCTCTATGGCTACACCTTC
CASSYLGDLYGYTF
>TRBV19|.|.|TRBJ2-3
TGTGCCAGCAAACGGGGCGGGACAGATACAGATACGCAGTATTTT
CASKRGGTDTDTQYF
>TRBV29-1|.|.|TRBJ1-4
TGCAGCGCCCGGTCCTATGAAAAACTGTTTTTT
CSARSYEKLFF
>TRBV6-1|.|.|TRBJ1-5
TGTGCCAGCAGTGACCCACCAAGGGGACTTTCAGGCAATCAGCCCCAGCATTTT
CASSDPPRGLSGNQPQHF
>TRBV18|.|.|TRBJ1-1
TGTGCCAGCTCACCACAAGGGGACACTGAAGCTTTCTTT
CASSPQGDTEAFF
>TRBV7-2|.|TRBD1|TRBJ2-3
TGTGCCAGCAGCCACAGGGGGGCCCGCACAGATACGCAGTATTTT
CASSHRGARTDTQYF
>TRBV2|.|.|TRBJ1-1
TGTGCCAGCAGTGAAGCCCTCGTAACTTTCTTT
CASSEALVTFF
>TRBV7-2|.|.|TRBJ1-2
TGTGCCAGCAGCTTTGATACAGAACCTCATTGGGGCTACACCTTC
CASSFDTEPHWGYTF
>TRBV9|.|TRBD1|TRBJ1-2
TGTGCCAGCCGTGGGACAGGGGATGGCTACACCTTC
CASRGTGDGYTF
>TRBV6-1|.|.|TRBJ1-5
TGTGCCAGCAGACCGGGACATTCCAATCAGCCCCAGCATTTT
CASRPGHSNQPQHF
>TRBV6-5|few|.|TRBJ1-6
TGTGCCAGCAACTCTGATAGAGATTCACCCCTCCACTTT
CASNSDRDSPLHF
>TRBV2|once|TRBD1|TRBJ1-2
TGTGCCAGCAGTGAACCCAACAGGGGGCGCCCCTATGGCTACACCTTC
CASSEPNRGRPYGYTF
>TRBV11-1|.|.|TRBJ1-1
TGTGCCAGCAGCCCGCGCTACGTTGAAGCTTTCTTT
CASSPRYVEAFF
>TRBV7-2|.|.|TRBJ1-3
TGTGCCAGCAGCTTAGAGGCAGGGCTTTCTGGAAACACCATATATTTT
CASSLEAGLSGNTIYF
>TRBV29-1|.|TRBD1|TRBJ1-2
TGCAGCGTTGAGGACAGGCAGGGGCGCTCCAGCTATGGCTACACCTTC
CSVEDRQGRSSYGYTF
>TRBV6-1|.|TRBD1|TRBJ1-5
TGTGCCAGCAGCCGGACAGGGGGCTTTGATCAGCCCCAGCATTTT
CASSRTGGFDQPQHF
>TRBV14|.|.|TRBJ1-1
TGTGCCAGCAGCCAAGAGAAGGCCAGGGTCAACACTGAAGCTTTCTTT
CASSQEKARVNTEAFF
>TRBV19|.|TRBD1|TRBJ1-1
TGTGGCAGTAGTATCCAACAGGGGAGGACTGAAGCTTTCTTT
CGSSIQQGRTEAFF
>TRBV29-1|.|TRBD1|TRBJ2-7
TGCAGCGTGAGGGGGACAGGGGCCCTAACGGGAGAGCAGTACTTC
CSVRGTGALTGEQYF
>TRBV6-1|few|.|TRBJ1-6
TGTGCCAGCAGTGGTGGGACAACCCCAAAGGTAATTTATAATTCACCCCTCCACTTT
CASSGGTTPKVIYNSPLHF
>TRBV10-1|once|.|TRBJ1-1
TGCGCCAGCTCCCGGGACAATCTGAACACTGAAGCTTTCTTT
CASSRDNLNTEAFF
>TRBV11-3|.|.|TRBJ2-5
TGTGCCAGCAGCGGTACAGGGAGTGGGACCCAGTACTTC
CASSGTGSGTQYF
>TRBV10-3|.|.|TRBJ1-1
TGTGCCATCAGTGAGTCGGGGGCGAGGGCTTTCTTT
CAISESGARAFF
>TRBV2|.|.|TRBJ2-2
TGTGCCACGTCGCGGGGCACGATACAACCCGGGGAGCTGTTTTTT
CATSRGTIQPGELFF
>TRBV28|once|TRBD1|TRBJ2-7
TGTGCCAGCATTGGACAGGGGGTAGACGAGCAGTACTTC
CASIGQGVDEQYF
>TRBV19|.|TRBD1|TRBJ1-5
TGTGCCAGTAGTGTAAACAGGGGTATTAGCAATCAGCCCCAGCATTTT
CASSVNRGISNQPQHF
>TRBV7-3|.|.|TRBJ2-5
TGTGCCAGCAGCCTAAATCGCCAAGAGACCCAGTACTTC
CASSLNRQETQYF
>TRBV19|.|.|TRBJ2-3
TGTGCCACCCGGGGGAGGCCAGATACGCAGTATTTT
CATRGRPDTQYF
>TRBV4-1|.|TRBD2|TRBJ2-5
TGCGCCAGCAGCCGGACTAGTGGGGAGACCCAGTACTTC
CASSRTSGETQYF
>TRBV15|.|.|TRBJ1-3
TGTGCCACCAGCAGAGGACAGGACATTGGAAACACCATATATTTT
CATSRGQDIGNTIYF
>TRBV27|.|.|TRBJ1-1
TGTGCCAGCAGTCCCAATCCCGGTGCCACTGAAGCTTTCTTT
CASSPNPGATEAFF
>TRBV10-1|few|.|TRBJ2-2
TGCGCCAGCAGTGCAGCGAACACCGGGGAGCTGTTTTTT
CASSAANTGELFF
>TRBV19|.|.|TRBJ1-1
TGTGCCAGTAGTATACATTCGAACACTGAAGCTTTCTTT
CASSIHSNTEAFF
>TRBV19|.|.|TRBJ2-6
TGTGCCAGTAGTATCAGGGTCGGGGCCAACGTCCTGACTTTC
CASSIRVGANVLTF
>TRBV7-6|.|.|TRBJ1-4
TGTGCCAGCAGCTCGCGGACAGCTGCAACTAATGAAAAACTGTTTTTT
CASSSRTAATNEKLFF
>TRBV18|few|TRBD1|TRBJ2-7
TGTGCCAGCTCACCAGCGGGACAGGTTTTCTACGAGCAGTACTTC
CASSPAGQVFYEQYF
>TRBV29-1|once|.|TRBJ1-1
TGCAGCGGCTCACAGGGTAGGGACACTGAAGCTTTCTTT
CSGSQGRDTEAFF
>TRBV27|once|.|TRBJ1-4
TGTGCCAGCCGGGGGGGGATTGATGAAAAACTGTTTTTT
CASRGGIDEKLFF
>TRBV7-3|.|.|TRBJ2-5
TGTGCCAGCAGCTCCACTCACGGGGAGACCCAGTACTTC
CASSSTHGETQYF
>TRBV9|.|.|TRBJ1-2
TGTGCCAGCAGCGTAGATGGCAGGGGAAATGGCTACACCTTC
CASSVDGRGNGYTF
>TRBV19|.|.|TRBJ1-2
TGTGCCAGTGGGGGGGGCAAGGGCTATGGCTACGCCTTC
CASGGGKGYGYAF
>TRBV5-1|.|TRBD1|TRBJ1-6
TGCGCCAGCAGCTTGGCAGGGGGCAATAATTCACCCCTCCACTTT
CASSLAGGNNSPLHF
>TRBV6-1|few|TRBD1|TRBJ2-7
TGTGCCAGCAAGACTGGACAGGGGGAATTCTACGAGCAGTACTTC
CASKTGQGEFYEQYF
>TRBV11-2|.|TRBD1|TRBJ1-2
TGTGCCAGCAGCTCGATAGCCGACAGGGTTTTAGGTGGCTACACCTTC
CASSSIADRVLGGYTF
>TRBV21-1|.|.|TRBJ2-2
TGTGCCACCTCCCGGACAGACAGTTCGAACACCGGGGAGCTGTTTTTT
CATSRTDSSNTGELFF
>TRBV7-9|.|TRBD1|TRBJ1-5
TGTGCCAGCAGCTTAGTTTCAGGGGGCGTCAATCAGCCCCAGCATTTT
CASSLVSGGVNQPQHF
>TRBV6-1|.|TRBD1|TRBJ2-7
TGTGCCAGCACCGCGCCTGACAGGGTGAACGAGCAGTACTTC
CASTAPDRVNEQYF
>TRBV4-1|few|.|TRBJ1-6
TGCGCCAGCAGCCTCCGCCGCCAGGGAGGAGTGAATTCACCCCTCCACTTT
CASSLRRQGGVNSPLHF
>TRBV6-5|few|.|TRBJ1-2
TGTGCCAGCAGTCAGGGAGGGCCCTATGGCTACACCTTC
CASSQGGPYGYTF
>TRBV18|.|.|TRBJ1-1
TGTGCCAGCTCACCGAACAGCAGAAGGGAAGCTTTCTTT
CASSPNSRREAFF